These 7 T cell receptor beta chains originate from one sample sequenced in a study of PD-L1 blockade in urothelial cancer (dated by TCRdb to between 2016 and 2019). The library was obtained by the immunoSEQ multiplex PCR assay. The table comes from immuneACCESS by way of TCRdb, which keeps in-frame sequences with V and J called. Part of the clones is missing from these tables; in studies checked, under half for an unresolved V gene and the rest for unknown reasons. Recorded for this sample are tens of thousands of clones; 82% of them occurred a single time. 3% to 3.5% of the sample comes from the top ten. Here the sequenced sample was PBMCs, taken around atezolizumab (anti-PD-L1) treatment. Every receptor here comes from a man aged 70 or older with urothelial cancer.

This clone was recorded once. The gene calls are TRBV5-1 and TRBJ2-1; possible D gene TRBD1, 5 bases. This CDR3 contains 16 residues. Per germline, CDR1 SGHRS and CDR2 YFSETQ. The germline V and J ends were trimmed by 0 bases and 2 bases, with 12 bases remaining between them. CDR3 sequence: CASSLGAGSPYNEQFF. In nucleotides, the CDR3 is TGCGCCAGCAGCTTGGGGGCAGGGTCCCCCTACAATGAGCAGTTCTTC.

The rearrangement uses TRBV4-3 and TRBJ2-7; perhaps TRBD2 as D (5 bases). The CDR3 is made up of 15 amino acids. The germline V and J ends were trimmed by 0 bases and 0 bases, with 9 bases remaining between them. The germline CDR1 and CDR2 sequences are LGHNA and YSLEER. The CDR3 reads CASSQDKEASYEQYF. The CDR3 DNA follows: TGCGCCAGCAGCCAAGATAAGGAGGCCTCCTACGAGCAGTACTTC.

The chain combines TRBV7-2 with TRBJ2-3, with 10 bases identical to TRBD1. CDR3 length: 15 residues. The V gene's germline CDR1 is SGHTA and CDR2 FQGNSA. V was clipped by 3 bases and J by 0 bases; unmatched bases: 0. The CDR3 nucleotides are TGTGCCAGCAGCTTGACAGGGGGCAGCACAGATACGCAGTATTTT. Translated, it gives CASSLTGGSTDTQYF.

The chain joins TRBV6-1 to TRBJ1-1; 8 bases agree with TRBD1. The V segment lost 7 bases and the J segment 7 bases; nucleotides outside the gene matches: 14. The CDR3 has 15 amino acids. Germline loops: CDR1 MNHNS, CDR2 SASEGT. The CDR3, as DNA: TGTGCCAGCACTCCAGGGGGCGCCCCTGTTTTTGAAGCTTTCTTT. Its translation: CASTPGGAPVFEAFF.

The V and J genes are TRBV4-2 and TRBJ2-1; maybe TRBD2 (5 bases). Trimming cost V 1 base and J 0 bases, with 7 bases left between them. Germline CDR1 LGHNA, CDR2 YNFKEQ. The CDR3 is made up of 15 amino acids. The CDR3 loop reads CASSQGGSSYNEQFF. The CDR3 region has the DNA TGTGCCAGCAGCCAAGGAGGGAGCTCCTACAATGAGCAGTTCTTC.

V gene TRBV9 combines with J gene TRBJ1-2; the match to TRBD1 covers 10 bases. Germline CDR1 and CDR2: SGDLS and YYNGEE. The CDR3 length is 14 residues. J gave up 4 bases and V 2 bases, and 2 bases lay outside the gene matches. The CDR3 protein is CASSVGTGAYGYTF. The DNA for the CDR3 is TGTGCCAGCAGCGTCGGGACAGGGGCCTATGGCTACACCTTC.

The gene calls are TRBV28 and TRBJ2-3; no clear D. CDR3 length: 12 amino acids. V gave up 6 bases and J gave up 2 bases, with 6 bases separating them. The V gene's germline CDR1 is MDHEN and CDR2 SYDVKM. The CDR3, as DNA: TGTGCCAGCAGACAGACCACAGATACGCAGTATTTT. Its protein product is CASRQTTDTQYF. Looking up the rest from reference TRBV28 and TRBJ2-3 gives the full variable domain: DVKVTQSSRYLVKRTGEKVFLECVQDMDHENMFWYRQDPGLGLRLIYFSYDVKMKEKGDIPEGYSVSREKKERFSLILESASTNQTSMYLCASRQTTDTQYFGPGTRLTVL.